What follows describes a single T cell receptor (beta chain). TCRdb processed the 5' RACE reads anew with MiXCR; each CDR3 protein has one entry. The table records under 50,000 distinct CDR3 sequences, 5% to 7% of them present only once. This specimen belongs to a study of T cells after yellow fever vaccination. General study results and limits: Repertoires sorted by FACS could include abundant clonotypes that are contaminants from the bulk population.

Trimming cost V 11 bases and J 6 bases, with 16 bases left between them. The CDR3 is 12 amino acids. The V gene's germline CDR1 is MNHEY and CDR2 SVGAGI. The sample consisted of PBMCs, either bulk or a sorted T-cell subset (CD4+, CD8+, memory, or dextramer-sorted; not recorded which), taken 45 days after the yellow fever booster vaccination. The chain carries TRBV6-5 and TRBJ1-2; D gene uncertain. The TCR sequence derives from a man aged 25-45 years who received the YFV17D yellow fever vaccine. The chain's CDR3 is CAARSNVDGYTF. CDR3 sequence (DNA): TGTGCCGCACGTTCAAATGTAGATGGCTACACCTTC.